The 19 T cell receptor beta chains below all came from one sample that was sequenced in a study of shared clonotypes between healthy human individuals. The assay was immunoSEQ multiplex PCR, and TCRdb's table has in-frame clones only and misses some. The sample lists 2 million to 2.5 million clones, roughly 93% occurring once. The sample comprised naive CD4+ T cells from PBMCs. As to subset: CD45RA+ positively selected. The receptors shown here come from a man in his late teens or twenties in good health. Some clones in this sample may be carry-over from other donors' samples.

V and J are TRBV9 and TRBJ2-3; 7 bases agree with TRBD2. Germline-derived CDR1 and CDR2 are SGDLS and YYNGEE. This CDR3 is built from 16 residues. V lost 0 bases, J lost 2 bases, and 6 bases stayed unmatched. The CDR3 reads CASSVGLAAFTDTQYF. As DNA, the CDR3 is TGTGCCAGCAGCGTAGGGCTAGCGGCATTCACAGATACGCAGTATTTT.

The J gene is TRBJ1-1, the V gene TRBV6-1; D is perhaps TRBD1 (6 bases). CDR3 length: 13 amino acids. V was trimmed by 10 bases and J by 1 base, leaving 13 bases between them. From germline, CDR1 is MNHNS and CDR2 SASEGT. The CDR3 spells CAISGHKNTEAFF. The CDR3 nucleotides are TGTGCCATCTCGGGACACAAGAACACTGAAGCTTTCTTT.

This clone was detected only a few times. The sample contains more than one DNA sequence encoding this CDR3. The chain uses TRBV19 and TRBJ2-5; the D gene is possibly TRBD1 (6 bases). The CDR3 has 13 residues. The ends were cut back, 6 bases at V and 4 bases at J, with 12 bases in the middle. Germline V gene data show CDR1 as LNHDA and CDR2 as SQIVND (reference sequence). In nucleotides, the CDR3 is TGTGCCAGTAGCCTCAGGGGCAGAGAGACCCAGTACTTC. Translating it yields CASSLRGRETQYF.

This chain links TRBV2 with TRBJ2-3, with 7 nucleotides matching TRBD2. CDR1 and CDR2 (germline): SNHLY, FYNNEI. Trimming removed 4 bases from V and 15 bases from J; junction bases left unmatched: 10. The CDR3 is made up of 12 amino acids. The CDR3 here is CASSVEAGLFYF. The CDR3 DNA follows: TGTGCCAGCAGTGTGGAAGCGGGGCTCTTCTATTTT.

This clone was counted only a few times. The chain has TRBV10-3 and TRBJ1-1, with D perhaps matching TRBD1 (5 bases). Germline V gene lookup returns CDR1 ENHRY and CDR2 SYGVKD. The length of the CDR3 is 13 residues. Trimming shortened V by 9 bases and J by 6 bases, and 17 bases separated the two germline ends. The CDR3 loop reads CAMEGLPFPEAFF. Written as DNA, the CDR3 is TGTGCCATGGAGGGACTCCCTTTTCCTGAAGCTTTCTTT.

The rearrangement joins TRBV2 to TRBJ2-3, with TRBD2 matching over 15 bases. V lost 6 bases and J lost 1; bases outside the gene matches: 11. The germline V gene has CDR1 SNHLY and CDR2 FYNNEI. The CDR3 length is 19 residues. CDR3 coding DNA: TGTGCCAGCAGCAAGAGGACTAGCGGGAGGGCGGGGGGCACAGATACGCAGTATTTT. This sequence encodes CASSKRTSGRAGGTDTQYF.

The rearrangement joins TRBV7-3 to TRBJ2-2; TRBD1 matches at 9 bases. With V trimmed by 3 bases and J by 6 bases, 11 bases remained unmatched. The germline V gene encodes CDR1 SGHTA and CDR2 FQGTGA. This CDR3 spans 17 amino acids. The CDR3: CASSFTGGALEAGELFF. The CDR3 DNA reads as TGTGCCAGCAGCTTTACAGGGGGCGCCCTTGAAGCCGGGGAGCTGTTTTTT.

In the case of this clone: Other DNA variants within this sample encode the same CDR3. The V call is TRBV7-9, the J call TRBJ1-1, with D unresolved. The CDR3 consists of 13 residues. Trimming left V 3 bases short and J 1 base short, with 6 bases between. The germline V gene has CDR1 SEHNR and CDR2 FQNEAQ (reference sequence). The CDR3, as DNA: TGTGCCAGCAGCTTGGAAGGGAACACTGAAGCTTTCTTT. Residues: CASSLEGNTEAFF.

This chain uses TRBV2 with TRBJ2-1; TRBD2 aligns across 7 bases. CDR1 and CDR2 from the germline V gene are SNHLY and FYNNEI. Trimming at V came to 6 bases and at J to 0 bases, leaving 20 bases not matched to a gene. The CDR3 spans 20 residues. The CDR3 coding sequence is TGTGCCAGCAGCGATTCCCAGGTAGGGGTTGTAGCGGGCTCCTACAATGAGCAGTTCTTC. Translated: CASSDSQVGVVAGSYNEQFF.

This clone was observed once. This rearrangement joins TRBV6-1 to TRBJ1-5, with TRBD1 matching 8 bases. V trimming: 4 bases; J trimming: 7 bases; junction bases outside the gene matches: 6. The CDR3 contains 14 residues. Germline loops: CDR1 MNHNS, CDR2 SASEGT. CDR3 in DNA: TGTGCCAGCAGTGTCAGGGGGCTGGAGCAGCCCCAGCATTTT. Its protein is CASSVRGLEQPQHF.

On this clone itself: The same CDR3 is also encoded by other DNA sequences in this sample. The CDR3 loop reads CASSPPLGEQYF. The DNA of the CDR3 is TGCGCCAGCAGCCCCCCCCTTGGGGAGCAGTACTTC. The chain recombines TRBV4-1 with TRBJ2-7; D unresolved. In germline, CDR1 is MGHRA, CDR2 YSYEKL. The CDR3 contains 12 residues. The V and J ends lost 4 bases and 7 bases respectively, with 11 bases between them.

CDR3 amino acids: CASSLSSVWETQYF. The CDR3 nucleotides read TGTGCCAGCAGCTTAAGTAGTGTTTGGGAGACCCAGTACTTC. The chain has TRBV5-6 and TRBJ2-5; D call uncertain. CDR1 and CDR2 from the germline V gene are SGHDT and YYEEEE. The CDR3 loop spans 14 amino acids. V was pared by 2 bases and J by 5 bases, with 13 bases between.

The CDR3 nucleotides are TGTGCCAGCAGTGCTGAGACAGGGGCCCCCGGGGAGCTGTTTTTT. This sequence encodes CASSAETGAPGELFF. This chain uses TRBV25-1 with TRBJ2-2, with 8 bases fitting TRBD1. CDR3 size: 15 residues. Germline V lookup: CDR1 MGHDK, CDR2 SYGVNS. J gave up 6 bases and V 4 bases, and 7 bases lay outside the gene matches.

This clone was picked up one time. V usage is TRBV5-1 and J usage is TRBJ1-2; possible D gene TRBD1, 6 bases. V lost 4 bases to trimming and J lost 7 bases, with 17 bases between them. This CDR3 comprises 14 residues. Germline lookup yields CDR1 SGHRS and CDR2 YFSETQ. CDR3 sequence reads: CASSPTAGGAGYTF. The CDR3 DNA follows: TGCGCCAGCAGCCCAACTGCGGGGGGGGCTGGCTACACCTTC.

V usage is TRBV29-1 and J usage is TRBJ1-2, with 7 positions matching TRBD1. Looked up from germline, CDR1 is SQVTM and CDR2 is ANQGSEA. This CDR3 is 14 amino acids long. V gave up 0 bases and J gave up 5 bases; unmatched junction bases: 6. The CDR3 loop reads CSVEDRVRGYGYTF. CDR3 coding DNA: TGCAGCGTTGAAGATCGGGTCAGGGGGTATGGCTACACCTTC. Combining the CDR3 with reference TRBV29-1 and TRBJ1-2 gives the whole variable domain SAVISQKPSRDICQRGTSLTIQCQVDSQVTMMFWYRQQPGQSLTLIATANQGSEATYESGFVIDKFPISRPNLTFSTLTVSNMSPEDSSIYLCSVEDRVRGYGYTFGSGTRLTVV.

The CDR3, as DNA: TGCGCCAGCAGGGACTGGGACGGACACACGAACACTGAAGCTTTCTTT. This gives the protein CASRDWDGHTNTEAFF. This rearrangement joins TRBV10-2 to TRBJ1-1; weak D call: TRBD1 (5 bases). The germline CDR1 and CDR2 sequences are WSHSY and SAAADI. The CDR3 is made up of 16 amino acids. Trimming took 6 bases from V and 1 from J, leaving 18 bases between them.

This clone was recorded once. The chain has TRBV29-1 and TRBJ2-3; 12 bases align to TRBD1. Unmatched junction bases numbered 3, after V lost 4 bases and J lost 7 bases. CDR3 size: 13 residues. Germline CDR1 SQVTM, CDR2 ANQGSEA. DNA of the CDR3: TGCAGCGTTGGGGGACAGGGGGCGAATACGCAGTATTTT. This gives the protein CSVGGQGANTQYF.

The chain uses TRBV7-8 and TRBJ1-2; a possible D gene is TRBD1 (5 bases). Germline CDR1 SGHVS, CDR2 FQNEAQ. The CDR3 is made up of 14 amino acids. The germline V and J ends were trimmed by 5 bases and 2 bases, with 12 bases remaining between them. The CDR3 reads CASSLGRGNYGYTF. The DNA of the CDR3 is TGTGCCAGCAGCCTGGGGCGGGGCAACTATGGCTACACCTTC.

The chain carries TRBV28 and TRBJ2-7; D remains unclear. The CDR3 totals 12 residues. V lost 5 bases, J lost 8 bases, and 13 bases lay in between. CDR1 is MDHEN, CDR2 SYDVKM, per germline. In DNA, the CDR3 is TGTGCCAGCAGTGTTACTTGGACCCAGCAGTACTTC. Protein: CASSVTWTQQYF.